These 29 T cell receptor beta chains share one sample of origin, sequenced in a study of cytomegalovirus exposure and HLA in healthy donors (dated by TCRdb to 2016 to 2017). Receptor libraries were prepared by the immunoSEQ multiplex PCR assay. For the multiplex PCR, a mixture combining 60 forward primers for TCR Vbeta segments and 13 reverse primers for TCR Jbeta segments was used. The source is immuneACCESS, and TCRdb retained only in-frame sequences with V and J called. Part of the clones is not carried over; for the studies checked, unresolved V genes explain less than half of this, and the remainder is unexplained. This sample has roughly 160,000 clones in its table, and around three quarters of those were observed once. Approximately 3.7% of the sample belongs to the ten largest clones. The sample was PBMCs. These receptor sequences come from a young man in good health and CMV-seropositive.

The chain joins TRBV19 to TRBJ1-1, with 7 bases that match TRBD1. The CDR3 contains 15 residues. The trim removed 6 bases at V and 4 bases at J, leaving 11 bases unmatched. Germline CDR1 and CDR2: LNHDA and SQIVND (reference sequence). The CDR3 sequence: CASRDRQGRTTEAFF. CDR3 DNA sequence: TGTGCCAGTAGAGACCGACAGGGAAGGACCACTGAAGCTTTCTTT. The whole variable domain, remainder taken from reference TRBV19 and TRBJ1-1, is DGGITQSPKYLFRKEGQNVTLSCEQNLNHDAMYWYRQDPGQGLRLIYYSQIVNDFQKGDIAEGYSVSREKKESFPLTVTSAQKNPTAFYLCASRDRQGRTTEAFFGQGTRLTVV.

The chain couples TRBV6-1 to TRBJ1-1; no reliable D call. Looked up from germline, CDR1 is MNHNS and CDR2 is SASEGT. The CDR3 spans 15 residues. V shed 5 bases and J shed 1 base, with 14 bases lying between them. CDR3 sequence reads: CASSPLRDSNTEAFF. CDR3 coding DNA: TGTGCCAGCAGTCCCCTGAGGGATTCGAACACTGAAGCTTTCTTT.

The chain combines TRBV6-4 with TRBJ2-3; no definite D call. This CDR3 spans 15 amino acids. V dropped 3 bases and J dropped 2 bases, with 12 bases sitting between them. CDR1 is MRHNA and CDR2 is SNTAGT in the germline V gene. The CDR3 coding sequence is TGTGCCAGCAGTGATCGAGGCTCCTACACAGATACGCAGTATTTT. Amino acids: CASSDRGSYTDTQYF.

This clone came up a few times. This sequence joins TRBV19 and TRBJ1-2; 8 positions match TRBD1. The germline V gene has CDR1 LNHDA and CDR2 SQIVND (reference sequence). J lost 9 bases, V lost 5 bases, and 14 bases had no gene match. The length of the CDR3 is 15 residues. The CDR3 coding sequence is TGTGCCAGTAGTGGTACATATTCAGGGGGCAGTCGCTACACCTTC. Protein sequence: CASSGTYSGGSRYTF.

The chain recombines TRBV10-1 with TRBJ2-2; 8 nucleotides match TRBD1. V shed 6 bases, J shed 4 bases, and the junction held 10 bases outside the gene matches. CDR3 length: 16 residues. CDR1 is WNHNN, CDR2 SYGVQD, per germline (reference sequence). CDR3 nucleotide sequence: TGCGCCAGCAGGGACAGGGTAAGAATATGCACCGGGGAGCTGTTTTTT. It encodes CASRDRVRICTGELFF.

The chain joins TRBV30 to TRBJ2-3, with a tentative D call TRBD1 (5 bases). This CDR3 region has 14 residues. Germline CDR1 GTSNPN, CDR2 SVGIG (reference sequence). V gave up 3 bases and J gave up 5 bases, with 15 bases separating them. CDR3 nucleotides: TGTGCCTGGAGCGCCGGGTCCCAGGGAGATACGCAGTATTTT. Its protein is CAWSAGSQGDTQYF.

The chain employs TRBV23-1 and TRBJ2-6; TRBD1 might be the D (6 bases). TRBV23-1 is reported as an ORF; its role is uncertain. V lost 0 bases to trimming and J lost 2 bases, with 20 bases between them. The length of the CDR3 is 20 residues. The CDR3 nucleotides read TGCGCCAGCAGTCAATCGAATCGGCAGGGGAGAGATGCTGGGGCCAACGTCCTGACTTTC. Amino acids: CASSQSNRQGRDAGANVLTF.

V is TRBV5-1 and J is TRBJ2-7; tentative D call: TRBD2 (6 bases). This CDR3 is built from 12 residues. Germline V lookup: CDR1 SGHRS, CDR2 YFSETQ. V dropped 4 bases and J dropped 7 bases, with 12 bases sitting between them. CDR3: CASSPRGTEQYF. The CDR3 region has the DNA TGCGCCAGCAGCCCTCGGGGGACGGAGCAGTACTTC.

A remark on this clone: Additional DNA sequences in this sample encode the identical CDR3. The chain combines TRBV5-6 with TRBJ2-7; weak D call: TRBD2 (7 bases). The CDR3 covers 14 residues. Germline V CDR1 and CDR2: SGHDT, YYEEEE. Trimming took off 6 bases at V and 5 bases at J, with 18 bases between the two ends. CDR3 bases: TGTGCCAGCACCGAGACAGGAGCGGGGAACGAGCAGTACTTC. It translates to CASTETGAGNEQYF.

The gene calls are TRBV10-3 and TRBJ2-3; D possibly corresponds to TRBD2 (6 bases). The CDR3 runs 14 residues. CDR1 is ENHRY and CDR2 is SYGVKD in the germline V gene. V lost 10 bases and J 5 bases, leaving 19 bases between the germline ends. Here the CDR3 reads CATALSSGGDTQYF. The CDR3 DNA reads TGTGCCACCGCACTGAGTAGCGGTGGAGATACGCAGTATTTT.

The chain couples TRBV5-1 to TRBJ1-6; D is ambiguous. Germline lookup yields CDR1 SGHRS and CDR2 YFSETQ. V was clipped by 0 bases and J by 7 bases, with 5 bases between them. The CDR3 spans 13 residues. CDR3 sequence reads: CASSLEANSPLHF. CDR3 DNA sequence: TGCGCCAGCAGCTTGGAAGCAAATTCACCCCTCCACTTT.

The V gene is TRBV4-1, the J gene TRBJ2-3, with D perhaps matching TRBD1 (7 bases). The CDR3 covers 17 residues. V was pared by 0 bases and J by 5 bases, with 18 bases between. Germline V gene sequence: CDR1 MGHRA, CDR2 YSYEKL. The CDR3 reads CASSQDPAGGGKDTQYF. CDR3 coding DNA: TGCGCCAGCAGCCAAGATCCGGCAGGGGGAGGTAAAGATACGCAGTATTTT.

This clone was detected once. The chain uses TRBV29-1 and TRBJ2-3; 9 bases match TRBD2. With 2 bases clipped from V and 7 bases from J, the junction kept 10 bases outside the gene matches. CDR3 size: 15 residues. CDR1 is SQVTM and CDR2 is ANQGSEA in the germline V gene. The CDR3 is CSVELGRGGVNTQYF. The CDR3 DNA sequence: TGCAGCGTTGAACTGGGGCGGGGGGGCGTAAATACGCAGTATTTT.

In nucleotides, the CDR3 is TGTGCCTGGAGTGAGGGACAGGCCTTTAGGGCTGAAGCTTTCTTT. Its protein product is CAWSEGQAFRAEAFF. The V call is TRBV30, the J call TRBJ1-1, with 8 nucleotides matching TRBD1. In germline, CDR1 is GTSNPN, CDR2 SVGIG (reference sequence). The length of the CDR3 is 15 residues. Losses at the gene ends were 1 base for V and 6 bases for J; bases not matched to a gene: 10.

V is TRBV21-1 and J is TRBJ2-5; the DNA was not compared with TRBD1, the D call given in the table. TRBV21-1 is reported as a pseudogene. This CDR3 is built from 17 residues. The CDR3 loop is CASSKSGGGQGQETQYF. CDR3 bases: TGTGCCAGCAGCAAATCGGGGGGGGGACAGGGCCAAGAGACCCAGTACTTC.

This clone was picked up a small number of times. The CDR3 region is CASIPQRGWGELFF. The CDR3 coding sequence is TGTGCCAGCATCCCCCAGCGGGGTTGGGGGGAGCTGTTTTTT. This rearrangement joins TRBV2 to TRBJ2-2; 7 nucleotides agree with TRBD2. J lost 8 bases, V lost 7 bases, and 10 bases had no gene match. The CDR3 contains 14 residues. Germline V lookup: CDR1 SNHLY, CDR2 FYNNEI.

In DNA, the CDR3 is TGTGCAAGTCGCCAGGGACTCCCCTACAATGAGCAGTTCTTC. Protein product: CASRQGLPYNEQFF. The gene calls are TRBV12-2 and TRBJ2-1; the table's D call TRBD2 went unverified against the DNA. TRBV12-2 is termed a pseudogene. This CDR3 comprises 14 residues.

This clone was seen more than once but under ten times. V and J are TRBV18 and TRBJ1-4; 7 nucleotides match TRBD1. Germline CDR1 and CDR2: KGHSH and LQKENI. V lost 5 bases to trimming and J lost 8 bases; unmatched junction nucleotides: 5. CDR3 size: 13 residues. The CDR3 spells CASSGGGEEKLFF. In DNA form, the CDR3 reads TGTGCCAGCTCAGGAGGGGGCGAGGAAAAACTGTTTTTT.

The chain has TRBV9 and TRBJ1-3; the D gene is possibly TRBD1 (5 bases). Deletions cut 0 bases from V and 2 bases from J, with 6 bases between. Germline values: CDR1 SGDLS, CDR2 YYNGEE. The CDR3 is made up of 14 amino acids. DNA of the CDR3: TGTGCCAGCAGCGTAGAAGGGGCTGGAAACACCATATATTTT. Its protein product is CASSVEGAGNTIYF.

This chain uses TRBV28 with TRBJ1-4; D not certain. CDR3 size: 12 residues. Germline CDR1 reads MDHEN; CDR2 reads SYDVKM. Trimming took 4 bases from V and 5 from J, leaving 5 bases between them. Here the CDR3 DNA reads TGTGCCAGCAGTTCCCTGAATGAAAAACTGTTTTTT. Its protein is CASSSLNEKLFF.

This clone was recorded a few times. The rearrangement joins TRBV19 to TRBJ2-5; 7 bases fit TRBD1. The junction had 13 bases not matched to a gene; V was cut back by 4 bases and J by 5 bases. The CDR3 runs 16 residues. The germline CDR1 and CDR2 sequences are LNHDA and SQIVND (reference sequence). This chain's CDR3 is CASSTSNTGVIETQYF. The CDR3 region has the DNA TGTGCCAGTAGTACAAGCAACACAGGGGTGATTGAGACCCAGTACTTC.

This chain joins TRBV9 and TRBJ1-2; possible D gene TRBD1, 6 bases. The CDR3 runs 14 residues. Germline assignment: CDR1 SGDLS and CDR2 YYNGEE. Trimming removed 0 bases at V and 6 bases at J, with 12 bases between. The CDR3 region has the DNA TGTGCCAGCAGCGTAGCTACCCCAGGGGATGGCTACACCTTC. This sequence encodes CASSVATPGDGYTF.

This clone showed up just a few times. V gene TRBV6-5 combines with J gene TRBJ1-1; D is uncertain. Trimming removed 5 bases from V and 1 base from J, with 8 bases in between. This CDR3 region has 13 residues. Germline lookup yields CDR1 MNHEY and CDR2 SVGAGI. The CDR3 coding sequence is TGTGCCAGCAGTCTACAGAGGAACACTGAAGCTTTCTTT. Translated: CASSLQRNTEAFF.

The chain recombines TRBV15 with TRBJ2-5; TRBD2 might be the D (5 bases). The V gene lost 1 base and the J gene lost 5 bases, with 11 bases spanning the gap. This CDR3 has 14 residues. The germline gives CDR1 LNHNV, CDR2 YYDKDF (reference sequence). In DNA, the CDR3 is TGTGCCACCAGCAGAGTGCGAGGGCGTGAGACCCAGTACTTC. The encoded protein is CATSRVRGRETQYF.

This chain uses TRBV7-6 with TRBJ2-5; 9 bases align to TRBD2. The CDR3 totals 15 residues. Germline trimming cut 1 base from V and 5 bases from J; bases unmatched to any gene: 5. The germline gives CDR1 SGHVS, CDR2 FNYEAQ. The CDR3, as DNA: TGTGCCAGCAGCTTAGGCGGGGGGGGCCCTGAGACCCAGTACTTC. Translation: CASSLGGGGPETQYF.

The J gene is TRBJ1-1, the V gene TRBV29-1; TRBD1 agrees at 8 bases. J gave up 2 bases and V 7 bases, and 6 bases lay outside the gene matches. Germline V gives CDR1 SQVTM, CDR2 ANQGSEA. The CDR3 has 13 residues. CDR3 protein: CSAWTGLNTEAFF. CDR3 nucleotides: TGCAGCGCATGGACAGGGTTAAACACTGAAGCTTTCTTT.

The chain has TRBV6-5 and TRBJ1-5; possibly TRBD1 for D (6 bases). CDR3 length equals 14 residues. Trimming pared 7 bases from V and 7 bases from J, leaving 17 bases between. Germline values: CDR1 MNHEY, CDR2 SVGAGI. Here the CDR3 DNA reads TGTGCCAGCAAAAGGGGGGGGGCCAGGCAGCCCCAGCATTTT. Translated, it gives CASKRGGARQPQHF.

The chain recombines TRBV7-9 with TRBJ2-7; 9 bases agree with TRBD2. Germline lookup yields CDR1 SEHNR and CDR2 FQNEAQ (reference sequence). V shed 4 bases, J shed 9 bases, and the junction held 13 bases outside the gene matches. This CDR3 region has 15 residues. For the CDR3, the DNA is TGTGCCAGCAGCTATCCGGACAGCGGAGCGGGAGGGCAGTACTTC. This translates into CASSYPDSGAGGQYF.

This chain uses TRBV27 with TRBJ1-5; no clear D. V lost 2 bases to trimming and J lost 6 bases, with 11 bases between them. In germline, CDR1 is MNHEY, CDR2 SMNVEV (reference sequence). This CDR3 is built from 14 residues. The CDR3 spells CASSLSRGGQPQHF. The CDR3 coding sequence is TGTGCCAGCAGTTTAAGCCGGGGAGGTCAGCCCCAGCATTTT.